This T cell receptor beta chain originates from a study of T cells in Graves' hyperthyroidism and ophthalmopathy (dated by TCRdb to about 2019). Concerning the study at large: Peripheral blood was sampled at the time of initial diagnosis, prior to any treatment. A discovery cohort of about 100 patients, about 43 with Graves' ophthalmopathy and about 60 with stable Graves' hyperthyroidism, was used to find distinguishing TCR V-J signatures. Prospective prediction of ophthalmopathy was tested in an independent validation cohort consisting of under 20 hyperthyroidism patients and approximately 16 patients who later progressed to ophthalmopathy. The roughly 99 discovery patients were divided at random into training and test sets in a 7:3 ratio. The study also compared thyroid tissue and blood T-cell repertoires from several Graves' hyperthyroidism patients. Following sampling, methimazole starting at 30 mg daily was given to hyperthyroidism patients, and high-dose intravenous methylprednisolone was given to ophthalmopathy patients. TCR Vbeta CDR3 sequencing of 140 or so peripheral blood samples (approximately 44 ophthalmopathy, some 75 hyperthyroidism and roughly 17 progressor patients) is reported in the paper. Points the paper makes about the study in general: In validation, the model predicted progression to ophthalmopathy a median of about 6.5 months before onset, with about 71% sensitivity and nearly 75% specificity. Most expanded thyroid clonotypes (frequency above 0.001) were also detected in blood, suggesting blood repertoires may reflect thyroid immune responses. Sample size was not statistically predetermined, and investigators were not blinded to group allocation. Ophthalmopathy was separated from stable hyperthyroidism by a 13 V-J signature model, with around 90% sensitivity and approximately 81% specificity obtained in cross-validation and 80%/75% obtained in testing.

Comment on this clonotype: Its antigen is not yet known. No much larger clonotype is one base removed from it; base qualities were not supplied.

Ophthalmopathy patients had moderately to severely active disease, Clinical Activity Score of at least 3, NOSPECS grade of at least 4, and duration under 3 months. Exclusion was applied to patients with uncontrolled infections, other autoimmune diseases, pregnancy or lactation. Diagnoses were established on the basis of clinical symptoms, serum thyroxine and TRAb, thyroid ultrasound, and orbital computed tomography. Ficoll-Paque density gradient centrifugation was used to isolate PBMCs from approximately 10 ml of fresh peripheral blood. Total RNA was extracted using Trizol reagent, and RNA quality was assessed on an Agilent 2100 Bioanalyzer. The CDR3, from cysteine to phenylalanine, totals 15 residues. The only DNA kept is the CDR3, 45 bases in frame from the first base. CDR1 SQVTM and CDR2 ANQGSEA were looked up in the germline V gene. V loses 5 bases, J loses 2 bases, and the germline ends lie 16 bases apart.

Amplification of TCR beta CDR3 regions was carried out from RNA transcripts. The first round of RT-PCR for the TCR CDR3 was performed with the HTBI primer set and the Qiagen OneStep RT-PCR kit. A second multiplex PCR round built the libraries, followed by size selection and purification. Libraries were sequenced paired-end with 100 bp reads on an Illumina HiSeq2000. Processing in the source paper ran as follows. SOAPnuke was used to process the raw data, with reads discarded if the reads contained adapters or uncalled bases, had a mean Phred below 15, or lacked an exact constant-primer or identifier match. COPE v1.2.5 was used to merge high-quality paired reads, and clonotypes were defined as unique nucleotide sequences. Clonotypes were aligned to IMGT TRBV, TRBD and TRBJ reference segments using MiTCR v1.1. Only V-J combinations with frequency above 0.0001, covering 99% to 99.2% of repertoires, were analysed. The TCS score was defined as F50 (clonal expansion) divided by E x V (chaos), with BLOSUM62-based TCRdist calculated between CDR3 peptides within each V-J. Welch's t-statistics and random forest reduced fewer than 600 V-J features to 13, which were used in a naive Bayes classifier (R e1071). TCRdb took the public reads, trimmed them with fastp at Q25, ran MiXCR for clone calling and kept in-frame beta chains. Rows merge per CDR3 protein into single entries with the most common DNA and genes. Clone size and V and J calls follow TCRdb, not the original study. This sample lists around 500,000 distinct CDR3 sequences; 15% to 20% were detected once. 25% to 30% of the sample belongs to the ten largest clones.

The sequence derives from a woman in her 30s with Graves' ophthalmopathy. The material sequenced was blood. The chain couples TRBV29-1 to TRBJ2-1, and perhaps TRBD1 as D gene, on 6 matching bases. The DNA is TGCAGCGTTAGTTGGGGGCAGGGGCCCTACAATGAGCAGTTCTTC. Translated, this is CSVSWGQGPYNEQFF.